This T cell receptor (beta chain) came from a study of blood T cells in healthy people across ages. CDR3 size: 14 residues. A sample-barcoded 5' primer and a J-beta primer mix were used in a second PCR of roughly 7 to 12 cycles. TCRdb itself ran the 5' RACE reads through MiXCR, one entry per CDR3 protein. This sample carries 850,000 to 950,000 distinct CDR3 sequences, about 30% of them seen once, and the ten largest clones take about 18%. This clonotype was recorded a few times. Its ends do not fully match the called genes, so a read error is possible. The chain employs TRBV12-3 or TRBV12-4 and TRBJ2-3; D is unclear. The sample taken for sequencing was blood. The receptor was derived from a woman at least 80 years old in good health. CDR3 residues: CASSPDLITDAQYF. The CDR3 bases are TGTGCCAGCAGTCCGGACCTCATAACAGATGCGCAGTATTTT.